This TCR beta chain is drawn from a study of blood T cells in healthy people across ages. Study results and limitations: Estimates drawn from one million T cells were deemed to understate diversity. Older age coincided with a roughly linear decline in TCR beta diversity per million T cells.

The authors ran a second PCR of about 6 to 11 cycles using a sample-barcoded 5' primer and a J-beta primer mix. Each cDNA molecule was tagged by a template-switch adaptor that had 12 random nucleotides. TCRdb re-analysed the 5' RACE reads in MiXCR, keeping a single row per CDR3 protein. In the table there are some 900,000 distinct CDR3 sequences, roughly 52% of which are singletons. Looked up from germline, CDR1 is DFQATT and CDR2 is SNEGSKA (reference sequence). The CDR3 is 11 residues long. V was shortened by 8 bases and J by 4 bases, with 11 bases between the two germline ends. A note on this clonotype: What it recognizes is unknown.

The receptor's source is a man younger than 45 in good health. The rearrangement uses TRBV20-1 and TRBJ1-2; D possibly corresponds to TRBD1 (6 bases). Material for sequencing was blood. CDR3 nucleotide sequence: TGCAGTCCCAGGGGAAGCTATGGCTACACCTTC. It yields the protein CSPRGSYGYTF.